The entry below gives a single TCR beta chain sequence along with its context. The specificity of this receptor is unknown. Per-nucleotide qualities are absent, and no much larger clonotype sits a single base away. This record comes from a study of shared clonotypes between healthy human individuals (dated by TCRdb to between 2020 and 2021). For the study in its entirety: Three men and a couple of women, aged 18 to 49 years, made up the cohort. Leukapheresis yielded between about 0.85 and 9.5 billion PBMCs per donor. For each donor, three plates each were used for CD4 naive and CD4 memory, two plates were used for CD8 naive, and one plate was used for CD8 memory. To estimate repertoire size and how much clonotypes are shared between individuals, the study performed deep sequencing of blood TCR repertoires from about five healthy adults. To increase sequencing depth and limit assay-specific biases, different laboratories used diverse techniques to prepare libraries and sequence TCR repertoires.

The CDR3 measures 17 amino acids from cysteine to phenylalanine. The sequence is cut down to CDR3 DNA, 51 bases in frame from base 1. The junction shows trimming of 4 bases on V and 4 bases on J, and the gene matches do not reach 9 bases of it. CDR1 and CDR2 (SGHRS, YFSETQ) derive from the germline V gene. The paper as a whole reports these results and caveats: Sampling was restricted to blood, and TCR repertoires in tissue are likely to differ from TCR repertoires in blood. Pairwise subsampling indicated that sequencing depth was expected to affect the degree of clonotype sharing among donors. When a handful of donors were compared, the shared fraction of clonotypes was around 5% for naive CD4, around 3.6% for naive CD8, 2% to 2.5% for memory CD4, and around 0.37% for memory CD8. Rarefaction of sorted-subset datasets indicated incomplete sequencing despite the large sequencing depth. Because the study included only a small number of donors, the genetic and exposure-history diversity represented was limited. Compared with non-shared clonotypes, clonotypes shared by all four sorted-subset donors had higher generation probabilities. Estimated clonotype richness was generally larger for naive than for memory subsets.

Donors were healthy HIV-negative adults with no recently reported acute infections or vaccinations. Every donor was a Caucasian adult residing in Nashville, Tennessee, USA. Magnetic negative selection was used to enrich CD4+ T cells, after which naive cells were positively selected on CD45RA and the negative fraction became the memory subset. After blood collection by leukapheresis, PBMCs were isolated using Ficoll-Histopaque density gradient centrifugation and then cryopreserved in the vapor phase of liquid nitrogen. Purity and quantity of every magnetically sorted T cell population were checked by analytical flow cytometry. From each sorted fraction, genomic DNA was isolated and quantified by UV absorbance on a Nanodrop 2000c. Using the deep immunoSEQ assay, multiplex PCR amplified TCR CDR3 regions from genomic DNA. Extracted genomic DNA from each cell subset was spread evenly across all wells of several immunoSEQ 96-well plates, with each plate serving as a replicate. For sorted subsets, 200 ng of genomic DNA, equivalent to around 30,000 T cell genomes, went into each replicate PCR. Purified libraries were measured with a Qubit 3.0 fluorometer, size-checked on a Bioanalyzer 2100, and measured again with the KAPA Library Quantification kit. A separate single-read 150-cycle Illumina NextSeq 550 flow cell was used to sequence each immunoSEQ 96-well plate. The original pipeline was this. Because the immunoSEQ output included only junctional sequences and no quality scores, the filtering could not be the same as the filtering used for full-length reads. Sequences were annotated with PyIR, a Python wrapper for IgBLAST v1.9, using IMGT germline references to assign V/J genes and CDR3. Any read was removed if the V/J assignment was weak (E-value above 1e-6), the CDR3 was missing, or the read contained stop codons, out-of-frame junctions, or ambiguous translated residues. V3J clonotypes were defined as sequences sharing an identical inferred V gene, J gene, and CDR3 amino acid sequence. The percentage overlap between two repertoires was calculated by dividing the number of shared unique clonotypes by the size of the smaller repertoire. RTK rarefaction, the Chao1 estimator, and Recon v2.1 estimates of unobserved clonotypes were used to assess repertoire richness. Generation probabilities for all TCRbeta clonotypes obtained by the gDNA method from several donors were computed using OLGA. TCRdb's version of the immuneACCESS table is confined to in-frame rearrangements and falls short of the full clone set. An unresolved V gene accounts for under half of the shortfall where checked; the remainder is of unknown origin. That table supplies the V and J calls and clone size; D and trimming were determined from the DNA. In all, the sample holds some 1.4 million clones, and 95% to 97% of those were seen once. The ten largest clones represent approximately 1.1% of the sample.

The rearrangement joined TRBV5-1 to TRBJ1-4; 11 junctional bases match TRBD1. Sequenced input: naive CD4+ T cells sorted from blood. The cell subset or site tag for this specimen amounts to: CD45RA+ positively selected. The TCR comes from a man younger than 40 in good health. The CDR3 sequence is CASSPTTGTGGNEKLFF. The bases read TGCGCCAGCAGCCCAACGACCGGGACAGGGGGTAATGAAAAACTGTTTTTT.